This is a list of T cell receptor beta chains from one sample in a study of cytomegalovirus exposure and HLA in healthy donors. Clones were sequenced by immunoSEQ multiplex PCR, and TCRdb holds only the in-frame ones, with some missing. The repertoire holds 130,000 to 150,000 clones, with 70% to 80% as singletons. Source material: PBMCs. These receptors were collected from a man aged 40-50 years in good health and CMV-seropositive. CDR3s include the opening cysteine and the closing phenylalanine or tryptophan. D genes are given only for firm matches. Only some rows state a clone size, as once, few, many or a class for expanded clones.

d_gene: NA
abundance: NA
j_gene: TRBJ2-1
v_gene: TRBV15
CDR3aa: CATSLEGDNEQFF
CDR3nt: TGTGCCACCAGCCTCGAAGGGGACAATGAGCAGTTCTTC

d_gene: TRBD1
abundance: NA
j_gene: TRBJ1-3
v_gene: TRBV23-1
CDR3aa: CASSLEGQRVNTIYF
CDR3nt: TGCGCCAGCAGTCTGGAGGGACAGCGCGTAAACACCATATATTTT

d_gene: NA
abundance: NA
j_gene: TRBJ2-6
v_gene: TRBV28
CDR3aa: CASSLSGTHNVLTF
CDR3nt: TGTGCCAGCAGTTTATCCGGGACTCACAACGTCCTGACTTTC

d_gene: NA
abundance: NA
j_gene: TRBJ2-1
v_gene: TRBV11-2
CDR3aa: CASSLEPTFNEQFF
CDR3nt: TGTGCCAGCAGCTTAGAGCCGACTTTCAATGAGCAGTTCTTC

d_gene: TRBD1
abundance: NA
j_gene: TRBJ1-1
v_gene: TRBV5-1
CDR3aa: CASKTGVADEAFF
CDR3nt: TGCGCCAGCAAGACAGGGGTGGCGGATGAAGCTTTCTTT

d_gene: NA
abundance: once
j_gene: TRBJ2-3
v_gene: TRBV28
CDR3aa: CASSLAGTDTQYF
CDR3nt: TGTGCCAGCAGTCTGGCGGGTACAGATACGCAGTATTTT

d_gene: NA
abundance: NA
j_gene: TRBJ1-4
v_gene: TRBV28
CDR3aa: CASSPGQRSNEKLFF
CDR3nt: TGTGCCAGCAGTCCTGGGCAAAGATCGAATGAAAAACTGTTTTTT

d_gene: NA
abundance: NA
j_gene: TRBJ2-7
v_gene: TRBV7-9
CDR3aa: CASSGEVTYEQYF
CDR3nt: TGTGCCAGCAGTGGCGAGGTGACCTACGAGCAGTACTTC

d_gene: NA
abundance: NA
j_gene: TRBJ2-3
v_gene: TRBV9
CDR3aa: CASSVGLAPDTQYF
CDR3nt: TGTGCCAGCAGCGTAGGACTGGCCCCAGATACGCAGTATTTT

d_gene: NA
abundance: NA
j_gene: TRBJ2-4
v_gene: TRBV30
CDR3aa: CAWSPRDLNIQYF
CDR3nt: TGTGCCTGGAGTCCAAGGGACTTAAACATTCAGTACTTC

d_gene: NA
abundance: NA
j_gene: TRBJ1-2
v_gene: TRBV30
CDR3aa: CAWSTSTGLLWPYGYTF
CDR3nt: TGTGCCTGGAGTACGTCGACGGGACTCCTCTGGCCCTATGGCTACACCTTC

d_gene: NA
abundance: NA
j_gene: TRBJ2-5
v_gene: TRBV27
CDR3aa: CASSFGGLNGETQYF
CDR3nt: TGTGCCAGCAGTTTTGGGGGCCTAAATGGGGAGACCCAGTACTTC

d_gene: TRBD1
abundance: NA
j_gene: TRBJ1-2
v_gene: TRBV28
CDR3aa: CASTGQDNYGYTF
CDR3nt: TGTGCCAGCACCGGACAGGATAACTATGGCTACACCTTC

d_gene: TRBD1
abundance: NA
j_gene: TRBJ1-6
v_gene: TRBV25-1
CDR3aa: CASSPRGTGVSPLHF
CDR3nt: TGTGCCAGCAGTCCCCGAGGGACAGGGGTTTCACCCCTCCACTTT

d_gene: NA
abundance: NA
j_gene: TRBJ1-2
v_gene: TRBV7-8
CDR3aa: CASSGSGWAYF
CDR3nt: TGTGCCAGCAGCGGATCCGGCTGGGCCTACTTC

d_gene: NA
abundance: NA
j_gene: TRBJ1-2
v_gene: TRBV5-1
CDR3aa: CASSLTVNYGYTF
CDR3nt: TGCGCCAGCAGCTTGACGGTGAACTATGGCTACACCTTC

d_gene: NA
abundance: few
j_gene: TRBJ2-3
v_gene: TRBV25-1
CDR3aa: CASSAPAHSGSTDTQYF
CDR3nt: TGTGCCAGCAGTGCCCCGGCTCATTCCGGGAGCACAGATACGCAGTATTTT

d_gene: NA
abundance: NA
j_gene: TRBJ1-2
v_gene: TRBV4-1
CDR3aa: CASSRGTGQEDGYTF
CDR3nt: TGCGCCAGCAGCCGAGGAACGGGACAAGAGGATGGCTACACCTTC

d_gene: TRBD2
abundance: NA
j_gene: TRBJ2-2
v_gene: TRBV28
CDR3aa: CASTLSGRFGELFF
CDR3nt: TGTGCCAGCACCCTAAGCGGGAGGTTCGGGGAGCTGTTTTTT

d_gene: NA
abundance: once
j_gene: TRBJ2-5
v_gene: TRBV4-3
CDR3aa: CASSQDLISPPQYF
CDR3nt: TGCGCCAGCAGCCAAGACTTAATTTCTCCCCCCCAGTACTTC